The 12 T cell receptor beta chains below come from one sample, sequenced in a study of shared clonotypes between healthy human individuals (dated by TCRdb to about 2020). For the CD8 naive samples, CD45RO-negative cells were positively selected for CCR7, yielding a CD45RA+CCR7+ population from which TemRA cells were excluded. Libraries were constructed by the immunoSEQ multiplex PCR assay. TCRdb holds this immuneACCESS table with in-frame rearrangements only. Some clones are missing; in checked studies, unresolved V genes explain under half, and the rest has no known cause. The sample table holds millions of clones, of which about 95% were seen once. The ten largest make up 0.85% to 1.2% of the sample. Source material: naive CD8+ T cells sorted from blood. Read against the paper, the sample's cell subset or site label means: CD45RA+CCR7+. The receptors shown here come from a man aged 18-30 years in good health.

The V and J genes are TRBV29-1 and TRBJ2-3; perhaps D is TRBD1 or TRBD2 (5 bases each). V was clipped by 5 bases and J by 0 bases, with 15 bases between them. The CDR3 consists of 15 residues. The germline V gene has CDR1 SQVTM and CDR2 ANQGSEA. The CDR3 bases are TGCAGCGTTACCCCTGGGACCGGTAGCACAGATACGCAGTATTTT. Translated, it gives CSVTPGTGSTDTQYF.

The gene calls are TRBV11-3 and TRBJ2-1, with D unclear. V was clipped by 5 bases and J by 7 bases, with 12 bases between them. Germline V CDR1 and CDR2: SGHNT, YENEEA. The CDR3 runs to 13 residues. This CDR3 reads CASSGSEVNEQFF. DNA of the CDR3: TGTGCCAGCAGCGGTTCCGAGGTTAATGAGCAGTTCTTC.

The CDR3 DNA follows: TGTGCCAGTAGTTTAGTAGCGGGAGTGGGAGAGCAGTACTTC. This encodes CASSLVAGVGEQYF. The rearrangement links TRBV19 to TRBJ2-7; 9 bases match TRBD2. The CDR3 loop spans 14 amino acids. V trimming: 5 bases; J trimming: 7 bases; junction bases outside the gene matches: 9. Germline-derived CDR1 and CDR2 are LNHDA and SQIVND (reference sequence).

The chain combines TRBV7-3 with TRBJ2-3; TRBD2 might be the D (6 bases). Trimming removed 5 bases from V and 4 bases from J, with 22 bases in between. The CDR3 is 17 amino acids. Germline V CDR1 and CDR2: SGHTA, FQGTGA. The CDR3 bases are TGTGCCAGCAGCGCTAAGGGACTGGGAGGCTTAGCAGATACGCAGTATTTT. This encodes CASSAKGLGGLADTQYF.

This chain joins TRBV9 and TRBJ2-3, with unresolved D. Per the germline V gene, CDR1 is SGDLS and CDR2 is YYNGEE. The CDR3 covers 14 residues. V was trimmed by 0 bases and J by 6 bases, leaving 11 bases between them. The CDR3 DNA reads TGTGCCAGCAGCGTAGAATCCCCCCGGGATACGCAGTATTTT. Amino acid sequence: CASSVESPRDTQYF.

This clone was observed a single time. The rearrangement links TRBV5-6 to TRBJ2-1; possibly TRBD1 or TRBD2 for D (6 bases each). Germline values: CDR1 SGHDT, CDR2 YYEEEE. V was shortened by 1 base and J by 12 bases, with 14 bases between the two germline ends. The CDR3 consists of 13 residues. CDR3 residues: CASSLWGAGWQFF. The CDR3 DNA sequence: TGTGCCAGCAGCTTGTGGGGGGCTGGTTGGCAGTTCTTC.

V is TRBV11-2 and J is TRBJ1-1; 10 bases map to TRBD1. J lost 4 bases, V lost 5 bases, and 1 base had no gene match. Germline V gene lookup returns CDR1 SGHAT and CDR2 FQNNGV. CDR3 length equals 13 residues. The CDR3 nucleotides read TGTGCCAGCAGCCGACAGGGGGCCACTGAAGCTTTCTTT. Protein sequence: CASSRQGATEAFF.

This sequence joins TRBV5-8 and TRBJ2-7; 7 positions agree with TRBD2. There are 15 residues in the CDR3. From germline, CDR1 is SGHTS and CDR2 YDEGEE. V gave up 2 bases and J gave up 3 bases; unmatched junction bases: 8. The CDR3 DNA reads TGTGCCAGCAGCTTCCGGGACTACCGGAGCTACGAGCAGTACTTC. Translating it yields CASSFRDYRSYEQYF. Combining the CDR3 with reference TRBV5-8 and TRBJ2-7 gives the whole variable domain EAGVTQSPTHLIKTRGQQATLRCSPISGHTSVYWYQQALGLGLQFLLWYDEGEERNRGNFPPRFSGRQFPNYSSELNVNALELEDSALYLCASSFRDYRSYEQYFGPGTRLTVT.

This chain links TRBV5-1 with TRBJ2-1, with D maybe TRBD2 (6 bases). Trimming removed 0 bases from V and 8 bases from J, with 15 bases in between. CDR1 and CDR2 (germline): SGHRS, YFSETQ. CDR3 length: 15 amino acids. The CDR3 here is CASSLEGGVGDEQFF. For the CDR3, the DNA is TGCGCCAGCAGCTTGGAAGGCGGGGTTGGGGATGAGCAGTTCTTC.

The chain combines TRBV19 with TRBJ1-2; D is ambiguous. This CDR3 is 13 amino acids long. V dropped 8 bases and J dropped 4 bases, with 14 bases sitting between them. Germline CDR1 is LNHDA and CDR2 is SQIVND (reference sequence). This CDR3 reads CASFGEFSYGYTF. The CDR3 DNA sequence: TGTGCCAGTTTTGGGGAGTTCTCCTATGGCTACACCTTC.

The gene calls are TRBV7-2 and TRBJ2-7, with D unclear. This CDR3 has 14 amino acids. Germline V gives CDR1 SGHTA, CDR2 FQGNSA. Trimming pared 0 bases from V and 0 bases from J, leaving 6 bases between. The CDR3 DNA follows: TGTGCCAGCAGCTTAGCGCCAGGCTCCTACGAGCAGTACTTC. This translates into CASSLAPGSYEQYF.

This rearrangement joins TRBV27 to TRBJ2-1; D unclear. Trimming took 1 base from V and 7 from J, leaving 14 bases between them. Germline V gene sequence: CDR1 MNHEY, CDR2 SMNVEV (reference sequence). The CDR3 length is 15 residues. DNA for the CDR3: TGTGCCAGCAGTTTATGGTGGGATTTGGGAAATGAGCAGTTCTTC. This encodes CASSLWWDLGNEQFF.